These 18 T cell receptor beta chains were all obtained from the same sample, sequenced in a study of CD8 T cells in Susac syndrome. Reverse transcription of roughly 0.45 to 1 ug RNA used random hexamers. TCRdb fed the immunoSEQ multiplex PCR reads into MiXCR, producing one record per CDR3 protein. The profile shows approximately 200,000 distinct CDR3 sequences, about 90% of them singletons. Source material: CD8+ T cells from PBMCs. The receptor set was obtained from a human donor with multiple sclerosis.

The genes are TRBV6-6 and TRBJ2-5; D unresolved. The CDR3 is 14 residues long. V lost 0 bases and J lost 5, with 10 bases in between. The germline gives CDR1 MNHNY, CDR2 SVGAGI (reference sequence). The CDR3 sequence is CASSYSSPSETQYF. DNA of the CDR3: TGTGCCAGCAGTTACTCGAGCCCCTCGGAGACCCAGTACTTC.

The chain recombines TRBV7-2 with TRBJ1-5; unclear D gene. The CDR3 consists of 13 residues. V lost 5 bases and J lost 2, with 7 bases in between. In germline, CDR1 is SGHTA, CDR2 FQGNSA. DNA for the CDR3: TGTGCCAGCAGCCCTGCGGGCAATCAGCCCCAGCATTTT. Encoded protein: CASSPAGNQPQHF.

V and J are TRBV5-1 and TRBJ2-2; weak D call: TRBD2 (7 bases). Germline values: CDR1 SGHRS, CDR2 YFSETQ. Deletions cut 0 bases from V and 7 bases from J, with 10 bases between. The CDR3 loop spans 14 amino acids. In DNA, the CDR3 is TGCGCCAGCAGCTTGGCGGGGGGCGGCGGGGAGCTGTTTTTT. Encoded protein: CASSLAGGGGELFF.

The gene calls are TRBV27 and TRBJ2-7, with D unresolved. CDR1 and CDR2 from the germline V gene are MNHEY and SMNVEV (reference sequence). The CDR3 has 15 residues. The ends were cut back, 3 bases at V and 0 bases at J, with 12 bases in the middle. The CDR3 bases are TGTGCCAGCAGTTTTCAGGAGCCCCCCTCCTACGAGCAGTACTTC. Translating gives CASSFQEPPSYEQYF.

The chain carries TRBV20-1 and TRBJ2-3; D may be TRBD2 (5 bases). Germline V gives CDR1 DFQATT, CDR2 SNEGSKA (reference sequence). The CDR3 runs to 13 residues. The ends were cut back, 5 bases at V and 4 bases at J, with 13 bases in the middle. CDR3 sequence (DNA): TGCAGTGCTGCACACACTAGACCAGATACGCAGTATTTT. It specifies CSAAHTRPDTQYF.

This clonotype occurred once. The V call is TRBV4-3, the J call TRBJ2-1; 7 nucleotides match TRBD2. The CDR3 sequence is 15 residues long. Germline lookup yields CDR1 LGHNA and CDR2 YSLEER. V trimming: 4 bases; J trimming: 2 bases; junction bases outside the gene matches: 5. CDR3 sequence (DNA): TGCGCCAGCAGCCCCAGGCTAGCGGCCTACAATGAGCAGTTCTTC. Its translation is CASSPRLAAYNEQFF.

This clonotype appeared once. A read error may account for a junction end that differs from germline. The chain recombines TRBV4-2 with TRBJ1-1; 8 bases fit TRBD1. The CDR3 has 12 residues. Germline V gene sequence: CDR1 LGHNA, CDR2 YNFKEQ. Here the CDR3 reads CASSQEQDRATF. The CDR3 nucleotides read TGTGCCAGCAGCCAAGAACAGGACAGGGCAACCTTT.

The rearrangement uses TRBV19 and TRBJ2-1; no clear D gene. In germline, CDR1 is LNHDA, CDR2 SQIVND (reference sequence). The CDR3 contains 12 residues. The germline V and J ends were trimmed by 2 bases and 7 bases, with 6 bases remaining between them. For the CDR3, the DNA is TGTGCCAGTAGTATATTAGGGAATGAGCAGTTCTTC. As protein: CASSILGNEQFF. Variable domain in full (rest from reference TRBV19 and TRBJ2-1): DGGITQSPKYLFRKEGQNVTLSCEQNLNHDAMYWYRQDPGQGLRLIYYSQIVNDFQKGDIAEGYSVSREKKESFPLTVTSAQKNPTAFYLCASSILGNEQFFGPGTRLTVL.

Here the CDR3 reads CASSLDSGGPDTQYF. CDR3 DNA sequence: TGTGCCAGCAGCCTAGACTCCGGGGGGCCAGATACGCAGTATTTT. The chain carries TRBV7-6 and TRBJ2-3; maybe TRBD2 (7 bases). CDR3 length: 15 amino acids. Trimming left V 5 bases short and J 4 bases short, with 16 bases between. The germline CDR1 and CDR2 sequences are SGHVS and FNYEAQ.

The genes are TRBV13 and TRBJ2-5; TRBD2 agrees at 10 bases. The CDR3 has 18 residues. V lost 5 bases, J lost 0 bases, and 12 bases stayed unmatched. From germline, CDR1 is PRHDT and CDR2 FYEKMQ (reference sequence). The CDR3, as DNA: TGTGCCAGCAGCCCCCGATCTAGCGGGGGACTCTACCAAGAGACCCAGTACTTC. This encodes CASSPRSSGGLYQETQYF.

As for this clonotype: The germline gene is not matched at one end of the junction; a read error may be the cause. This chain's CDR3 is CASSDRPGGYGYAF. The CDR3, as DNA: TGTGCCAGTAGTGACAGACCGGGCGGCTATGGCTACGCCTTC. The chain recombines TRBV19 with TRBJ1-2; D possibly corresponds to TRBD1 (5 bases). This CDR3 has 14 residues. The germline V gene has CDR1 LNHDA and CDR2 SQIVND (reference sequence).

This clonotype was found once. This chain uses TRBV15 with TRBJ2-3; D ambiguous. The CDR3 consists of 13 residues. Trimming stripped 1 base from V and 6 bases from J, with 8 bases between. Germline V gene sequence: CDR1 LNHNV, CDR2 YYDKDF (reference sequence). The CDR3 is CATSRAFGDTQYF. As DNA, the CDR3 is TGTGCCACCAGCAGAGCCTTTGGGGATACGCAGTATTTT.

The chain joins TRBV29-1 to TRBJ2-7, with D possibly being TRBD1 (7 bases). The germline V and J ends were trimmed by 6 bases and 1 base, with 19 bases remaining between them. Germline CDR1 is SQVTM and CDR2 is ANQGSEA. The CDR3 has 15 residues. In DNA form, the CDR3 reads TGCAGCGTCAAGGGGGGACAGTCCCTATCCTACGAGCAGTACTTC. As protein: CSVKGGQSLSYEQYF.

The chain is built from TRBV29-1 and TRBJ1-2, with TRBD1 identical over 7 bases. Germline assignment: CDR1 SQVTM and CDR2 ANQGSEA. The CDR3 is made up of 15 amino acids. V was pared by 6 bases and J by 0 bases, with 10 bases of the junction left unmatched. CDR3 nucleotides: TGCAGCGTCAGTGGGGACAGTGTACCTAACTATGGCTACACCTTC. Translated: CSVSGDSVPNYGYTF.

The chain has TRBV7-9 and TRBJ2-7; D is unresolved. This CDR3 has 12 amino acids. Trimming removed 2 bases at V and 3 bases at J, with 5 bases between. Germline values: CDR1 SEHNR, CDR2 FQNEAQ (reference sequence). The chain's CDR3 is CASSLPYYEQYF. CDR3 DNA sequence: TGTGCCAGCAGCTTACCTTACTACGAGCAGTACTTC. Filled out from reference TRBV7-9 and TRBJ2-7, the complete variable domain reads DTGVSQNPRHKITKRGQNVTFRCDPISEHNRLYWYRQTLGQGPEFLTYFQNEAQLEKSRLLSDRFSAERPKGSFSTLEIQRTEQGDSAMYLCASSLPYYEQYFGPGTRLTVT.

The rearrangement links TRBV30 to TRBJ1-2, with D unresolved. Germline CDR1 is GTSNPN and CDR2 is SVGIG (reference sequence). This CDR3 is built from 13 residues. The germline V and J ends were trimmed by 0 bases and 0 bases, with 5 bases remaining between them. The CDR3 DNA reads as TGTGCCTGGAGTGTACAGCCTAACTATGGCTACACCTTC. Its translation: CAWSVQPNYGYTF.

V usage is TRBV29-1 and J usage is TRBJ2-3; D is unclear. Germline CDR1 reads SQVTM; CDR2 reads ANQGSEA. The V and J ends lost 5 bases and 2 bases respectively, with 8 bases between them. The CDR3 has 12 residues. The CDR3 here is CSVFYSTDTQYF. The CDR3 bases are TGCAGCGTTTTCTACTCCACAGATACGCAGTATTTT.

This clonotype has just one count. CDR3 sequence: CASSLGEAEAFF. The CDR3, as DNA: TGTGCCAGCAGCTTAGGAGAGGCTGAAGCTTTCTTT. The chain joins TRBV5-4 to TRBJ1-1, with D unresolved. Looked up from germline, CDR1 is SGHNT and CDR2 is YYREEE (reference sequence). This CDR3 is built from 12 residues. V lost 2 bases and J 6 bases, leaving 8 bases between the germline ends.